This T cell receptor beta chain stems from a study of blood T cells in healthy people across ages. This clonotype was seen once. V was trimmed by 6 bases and J by 4 bases, leaving 16 bases between them. CDR3 size: 13 residues. Germline V gives CDR1 DFQATT, CDR2 SNEGSKA (reference sequence). Sample-barcoded 5' priming and a J-beta primer mix drove a second PCR of roughly 6 to 12 cycles. Every cDNA molecule carried a tag from a template-switch adaptor bearing 12 random nucleotides. TCRdb re-derived calls from the 5' RACE reads in MiXCR, one entry per CDR3 protein. Here the sample spans approximately 830,000 distinct CDR3 sequences, about 59% being singletons.

The clonotype originates from a young man in good health. The sequenced sample consisted of blood. The chain recombines TRBV20-1 with TRBJ2-7, with D perhaps matching TRBD2 (6 bases). CDR3 sequence: CSAYPDGGYEQYF. CDR3 coding DNA: TGCAGTGCCTACCCGGACGGGGGATACGAGCAGTACTTC.